One sample yielded the 31 T cell receptor beta chains listed below, sequenced in a study of blood T cell repertoires in COVID-19. Sequenced by immunoSEQ multiplex PCR; TCRdb stores in-frame clones only, minus some. The sample carries hundreds of thousands of clones, about 87% recorded once. What was sequenced was PBMCs or T cells enriched from blood (not recorded which). Source of these receptors: a woman aged 45-60 years who had recovered from COVID-19.

The chain links TRBV6-5 to TRBJ2-7; a possible D gene is TRBD1 (6 bases). Per germline, CDR1 MNHEY and CDR2 SVGAGI. The V end was cut by 6 bases, the J end by 7 bases, with 13 bases between. This CDR3 is 12 amino acids long. The DNA for the CDR3 is TGTGCCAGCAGCCACTGGGACATAGAGCAGTACTTC. Its translation: CASSHWDIEQYF.

The chain links TRBV12-3 or TRBV12-4 to TRBJ2-7; the D is unclear. Trimming left V 3 bases short and J 7 bases short, with 13 bases between. This CDR3 has 13 residues. CDR3 residues: CASSLVLVGEQYF. Written as DNA, the CDR3 is TGTGCCAGCAGTTTGGTGCTAGTGGGTGAGCAGTACTTC.

Only one count was recorded for this clone. The CDR3 region has the DNA TGCGCCAGCAGCTTGGAGCTGACACACAATGAGCAGTTCTTC. Encoded protein: CASSLELTHNEQFF. The chain employs TRBV5-1 and TRBJ2-1; D unresolved. Germline assignment: CDR1 SGHRS and CDR2 YFSETQ. This CDR3 has 14 amino acids. V was cut by 0 bases and J by 5 bases, with 9 bases left in between.

This clone was detected only a few times. CDR3 sequence reads: CASSVPGQGASEAFF. CDR3 coding DNA: TGTGCCAGCAGCGTACCCGGACAGGGGGCTTCTGAAGCTTTCTTT. The chain uses TRBV9 and TRBJ1-1, with 11 bases that match TRBD1. With V trimmed by 1 base and J by 6 bases, 5 bases remained unmatched. Germline CDR1 reads SGDLS; CDR2 reads YYNGEE. The CDR3 sequence is 15 residues long.

V usage is TRBV2 and J usage is TRBJ2-5; TRBD1 might be the D (5 bases). The CDR3 sequence is 16 residues long. Germline-derived CDR1 and CDR2 are SNHLY and FYNNEI. V was pared by 2 bases and J by 4 bases, with 17 bases between. The chain's CDR3 is CASSEYLRPGPETQYF. CDR3 nucleotides: TGTGCCAGCAGTGAATACCTCCGACCAGGGCCAGAGACCCAGTACTTC.

The chain uses TRBV5-6 and TRBJ1-4; TRBD1 matches 7 bases. The CDR3 has 16 amino acids. Germline V CDR1 and CDR2: SGHDT, YYEEEE. V shed 4 bases and J 4 bases; nucleotides not matched to a gene: 10. The DNA of the CDR3 is TGTGCCAGCAGCGCTTACACAGGGGTGATTAATGAAAAACTGTTTTTT. This translates into CASSAYTGVINEKLFF.

The chain is built from TRBV27 and TRBJ2-1, with D possibly being TRBD2 (6 bases). The CDR3 runs 12 residues. The germline V gene has CDR1 MNHEY and CDR2 SMNVEV (reference sequence). V shed 6 bases and J shed 7 bases, with 10 bases lying between them. This CDR3 is CASRGGTNEQFF. The DNA of the CDR3 is TGTGCCAGCAGGGGGGGTACGAATGAGCAGTTCTTC.

This clone was counted only a few times. The chain joins TRBV5-1 to TRBJ1-6, with D possibly TRBD1 on 6 matching bases. Trimming took 3 bases from V and 10 from J, leaving 14 bases between them. The V gene's germline CDR1 is SGHRS and CDR2 YFSETQ. This CDR3 is built from 14 residues. The CDR3 DNA is TGCGCCAGCAGCTCCTCAGGGGAATCGTCACCCCTCCACTTT. Translated: CASSSSGESSPLHF. Full variable domain (remainder filled in from reference TRBV5-1 and TRBJ1-6): KAGVTQTPRYLIKTRGQQVTLSCSPISGHRSVSWYQQTPGQGLQFLFEYFSETQRNKGNFPGRFSGRQFSNSRSEMNVSTLELGDSALYLCASSSSGESSPLHFGNGTRLTVT.

The chain has TRBV15 and TRBJ1-5; a possible D gene is TRBD1 (5 bases). The V and J ends lost 6 bases and 0 bases respectively, with 12 bases between them. The CDR3 consists of 15 residues. Germline lookup yields CDR1 LNHNV and CDR2 YYDKDF (reference sequence). CDR3 coding DNA: TGTGCCACCAGACCACAGGTTAGTAGCAATCAGCCCCAGCATTTT. Protein product: CATRPQVSSNQPQHF.

The rearrangement links TRBV9 to TRBJ1-6; TRBD1 matches at 9 bases. V was clipped by 3 bases and J by 9 bases; unmatched bases: 7. CDR1 is SGDLS and CDR2 is YYNGEE in the germline V gene. This CDR3 is 15 amino acids long. The CDR3 spells CASSGPGTGSSPLHF. In DNA form, the CDR3 reads TGTGCCAGCAGCGGACCCGGGACAGGGAGTTCACCCCTCCACTTT. Using reference TRBV9 and TRBJ1-6 for the parts outside the CDR3, the full variable domain is DSGVTQTPKHLITATGQRVTLRCSPRSGDLSVYWYQQSLDQGLQFLIQYYNGEERAKGNILERFSAQQFPDLHSELNLSSLELGDSALYFCASSGPGTGSSPLHFGNGTRLTVT.

The chain carries TRBV19 and TRBJ2-6; 10 bases fit TRBD1. This CDR3 comprises 18 residues. Losses at the gene ends were 0 bases for V and 0 bases for J; bases not matched to a gene: 2. Germline CDR1 and CDR2: LNHDA and SQIVND (reference sequence). CDR3 in amino acids: CASSIETGGFSGANVLTF. For the CDR3, the DNA is TGTGCCAGTAGTATAGAGACAGGGGGCTTCTCTGGGGCCAACGTCCTGACTTTC. Using reference TRBV19 and TRBJ2-6 for the parts outside the CDR3, the full variable domain is DGGITQSPKYLFRKEGQNVTLSCEQNLNHDAMYWYRQDPGQGLRLIYYSQIVNDFQKGDIAEGYSVSREKKESFPLTVTSAQKNPTAFYLCASSIETGGFSGANVLTFGAGSRLTVL.

V gene TRBV27 combines with J gene TRBJ2-3, with D uncertain. Trimming removed 4 bases at V and 7 bases at J, with 9 bases between. Germline V lookup: CDR1 MNHEY, CDR2 SMNVEV (reference sequence). This CDR3 region has 12 residues. The CDR3 coding sequence is TGTGCCAGCAGTTCCGGTCCCTATACGCAGTATTTT. Translation gives CASSSGPYTQYF.

The chain joins TRBV29-1 to TRBJ2-1; TRBD1 matches at 8 bases. Per the germline V gene, CDR1 is SQVTM and CDR2 is ANQGSEA. The CDR3 length is 13 residues. Germline trimming cut 6 bases from V and 7 bases from J; bases unmatched to any gene: 8. CDR3 amino acids: CSVDREIENEQFF. For the CDR3, the DNA is TGCAGCGTGGACAGGGAGATAGAGAATGAGCAGTTCTTC.

This rearrangement joins TRBV7-2 to TRBJ1-1; 9 bases line up with TRBD1. With 6 bases clipped from V and 8 bases from J, the junction kept 1 base outside the gene matches. Germline V CDR1 and CDR2: SGHTA, FQGNSA. The CDR3 totals 11 residues. The DNA for the CDR3 is TGTGCCAGCAGGGACAGGGGAGAAGCTTTCTTT. Translated: CASRDRGEAFF.

The chain uses TRBV25-1 and TRBJ1-4, with D perhaps matching TRBD1 (6 bases). V lost 3 bases, J lost 8 bases, and 16 bases lay in between. This CDR3 comprises 15 residues. Germline V CDR1 and CDR2: MGHDK, SYGVNS. CDR3 nucleotide sequence: TGTGCCAGCAGTGACCCCCGACAGGTTCGGGAAAAACTGTTTTTT. Encoded protein: CASSDPRQVREKLFF.

In this sample, this clone turned up once. The chain recombines TRBV7-2 with TRBJ1-1; the D gene is possibly TRBD1 (6 bases). The CDR3 totals 18 residues. V shed 2 bases and J shed 4 bases, with 23 bases lying between them. CDR1 SGHTA and CDR2 FQGNSA come from the germline V gene. The CDR3 DNA reads TGTGCCAGCAGCTTAAGTTTGGGGGGGCGATTTGTTAGCACTGAAGCTTTCTTT. Its translation: CASSLSLGGRFVSTEAFF.

This clone was picked up one time. The rearrangement links TRBV6-2 or TRBV6-3 to TRBJ2-5, with TRBD2 matching 8 bases. Trimming cost V 2 bases and J 5 bases; bases outside gene matches: 1. Germline loops: CDR1 MNHEY, CDR2 SVGEGT. The CDR3 is 13 residues long. Written as DNA, the CDR3 is TGTGCCAGCAGTTACGGCGGGGGGGAGACCCAGTACTTC. The encoded protein is CASSYGGGETQYF.

V gene TRBV5-1 combines with J gene TRBJ2-5; D is possibly TRBD2 (6 bases). The CDR3 is made up of 15 amino acids. Germline V gene data show CDR1 as SGHRS and CDR2 as YFSETQ. V was clipped by 0 bases and J by 5 bases, with 14 bases between them. The CDR3 protein is CASSLVGAGGETQYF. The CDR3 coding sequence is TGCGCCAGCAGCTTGGTTGGGGCCGGAGGGGAGACCCAGTACTTC.

The V and J genes are TRBV5-5 and TRBJ2-1, with D perhaps matching TRBD1 (6 bases). Trimming stripped 1 base from V and 6 bases from J, with 8 bases between. Germline-derived CDR1 and CDR2 are SGHKS and YYEKEE (reference sequence). The CDR3 consists of 13 residues. The CDR3 DNA reads as TGTGCCAGCAGCTTGCAGGGGTCCAATGAGCAGTTCTTC. Encoded protein: CASSLQGSNEQFF.

This clone appeared a single time. The genes are TRBV12-3 or TRBV12-4 and TRBJ2-3; D is unresolved. V was shortened by 1 base and J by 5 bases, with 7 bases between the two germline ends. This CDR3 comprises 13 residues. CDR3 in amino acids: CASSLVARDTQYF. The CDR3 DNA follows: TGTGCCAGCAGTTTAGTTGCGAGAGATACGCAGTATTTT.

The sample holds a few counts of this clone. This chain connects TRBV2 to TRBJ2-6; tentative D call: TRBD2 (6 bases). Deletions cut 10 bases from V and 2 bases from J, with 12 bases between. The germline CDR1 and CDR2 sequences are SNHLY and FYNNEI. The CDR3 is 14 residues long. The CDR3 DNA sequence: TGTGCCACGACCGGGGGAGCTGGGGCCAACGTCCTGACTTTC. Amino acids: CATTGGAGANVLTF.

In the case of this clone: One end of the junction does not line up with germline, which may come from a read error. This rearrangement joins TRBV5-8 to TRBJ1-5, with 9 bases aligning to TRBD1. Germline CDR1 reads SGHTS; CDR2 reads YDEGEE. CDR3 size: 14 residues. CDR3 region: CASVTGTGNRPQHF. CDR3 DNA: TGTGCCAGCGTCACCGGGACAGGGAATCGGCCCCAGCATTTT.

The chain joins TRBV7-8 to TRBJ1-5; D is possibly TRBD1 (5 bases). The CDR3 has 15 amino acids. The V and J ends lost 5 bases and 7 bases respectively, with 18 bases between them. Germline V lookup: CDR1 SGHVS, CDR2 FQNEAQ. DNA for the CDR3: TGTGCCAGCAGCGATGGGCCGGGGGTAGGGCAGCCCCAGCATTTT. Its protein is CASSDGPGVGQPQHF.

This clone appeared once. V is TRBV5-4 and J is TRBJ2-7, with a weak D call TRBD1 (5 bases). Trimming left V 1 base short and J 3 bases short, with 14 bases between. Germline CDR1 reads SGHNT; CDR2 reads YYREEE (reference sequence). The CDR3 covers 15 residues. This CDR3 reads CASSLNSRRGYEQYF. In DNA, the CDR3 is TGTGCCAGCAGCTTGAACAGTCGTAGGGGCTACGAGCAGTACTTC.

The table lists this clone with a few counts. This rearrangement joins TRBV18 to TRBJ2-3; no clear D. Germline loops: CDR1 KGHSH, CDR2 LQKENI. The CDR3 totals 14 residues. The V end was cut by 3 bases, the J end by 1 base, with 8 bases between. The CDR3 DNA sequence: TGTGCCAGCTCACCTACCGCGGGCACAGATACGCAGTATTTT. This gives the protein CASSPTAGTDTQYF.

The sample holds many counts of this clone. The chain employs TRBV19 and TRBJ1-1; D gene ambiguous. Trimming took off 2 bases at V and 1 base at J, with 17 bases between the two ends. The germline gives CDR1 LNHDA, CDR2 SQIVND (reference sequence). The CDR3 runs to 17 residues. The CDR3 region is CASSILRMRFGNTEAFF. CDR3 nucleotides: TGTGCCAGTAGTATACTAAGGATGCGGTTCGGGAACACTGAAGCTTTCTTT.

V and J are TRBV30 and TRBJ2-7; a weak D match, TRBD2 (5 bases). Per the germline V gene, CDR1 is GTSNPN and CDR2 is SVGIG (reference sequence). The V gene lost 1 base and the J gene lost 6 bases, with 19 bases spanning the gap. The CDR3 consists of 15 residues. This CDR3 reads CAWSDGRRVEGEQYF. CDR3 DNA sequence: TGTGCCTGGAGTGACGGACGGCGGGTCGAGGGCGAGCAGTACTTC.

The chain is built from TRBV5-1 and TRBJ1-2; 8 bases are shared with TRBD1. The CDR3 is 14 amino acids. Trimming cost V 5 bases and J 4 bases; bases outside gene matches: 7. CDR1 and CDR2 (germline): SGHRS, YFSETQ. The CDR3 bases are TGCGCCAGCAGTAGTGACAGGGGAGGCTATGGCTACACCTTC. Translating gives CASSSDRGGYGYTF.

The chain employs TRBV5-5 and TRBJ2-6, with 9 bases fitting TRBD1. The V gene end was trimmed by 4 bases and the J gene end by 1 base; junction bases not matched to a gene: 9. Per the germline V gene, CDR1 is SGHKS and CDR2 is YYEKEE (reference sequence). This CDR3 is 18 amino acids long. The CDR3, as DNA: TGTGCCAGCAGCGGGGACAGGGCTATGAATTCTGGGGCCAACGTCCTGACTTTC. Protein sequence: CASSGDRAMNSGANVLTF.

This chain links TRBV28 with TRBJ1-2; D remains unclear. Trimming removed 3 bases at V and 8 bases at J, with 7 bases between. Germline V CDR1 and CDR2: MDHEN, SYDVKM. This CDR3 has 11 residues. The CDR3 DNA reads as TGTGCCAGCAGTTTTGGCGGCGGCTACACCTTC. Its translation is CASSFGGGYTF.

This clone was seen a single time. The CDR3 reads CASSPARGLNTEAFF. The CDR3, as DNA: TGTGCCAGCAGCCCCGCCCGCGGGTTGAACACTGAAGCTTTCTTT. The rearrangement links TRBV7-9 to TRBJ1-1; D is unresolved. Germline V lookup: CDR1 SEHNR, CDR2 FQNEAQ (reference sequence). Trimming left V 5 bases short and J 0 bases short, with 13 bases between. This CDR3 is 15 amino acids long.